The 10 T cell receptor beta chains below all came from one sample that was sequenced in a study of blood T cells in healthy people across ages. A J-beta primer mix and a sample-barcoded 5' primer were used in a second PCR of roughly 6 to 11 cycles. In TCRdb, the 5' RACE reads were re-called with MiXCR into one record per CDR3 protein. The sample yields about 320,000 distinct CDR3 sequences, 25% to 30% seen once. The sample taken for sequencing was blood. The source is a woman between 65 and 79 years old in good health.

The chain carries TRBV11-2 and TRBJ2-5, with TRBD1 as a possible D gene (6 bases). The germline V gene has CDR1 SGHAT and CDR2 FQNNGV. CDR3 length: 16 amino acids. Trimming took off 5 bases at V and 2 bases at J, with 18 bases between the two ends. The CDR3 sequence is CASSPVDSRIQETQYF. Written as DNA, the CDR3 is TGTGCCAGCAGCCCCGTGGACAGTAGGATACAAGAGACCCAGTACTTC.

The CDR3, as DNA: TGCAGTGCTAGAGATCTGCTTGAGGGTCTCGGGGAGCAGTACTTC. It codes for CSARDLLEGLGEQYF. The chain uses TRBV20-1 and TRBJ2-7; D perhaps matches TRBD2 (5 bases). CDR3 length: 15 residues. Germline V CDR1 and CDR2: DFQATT, SNEGSKA (reference sequence). Trimming cost V 0 bases and J 7 bases, with 19 bases left between them.

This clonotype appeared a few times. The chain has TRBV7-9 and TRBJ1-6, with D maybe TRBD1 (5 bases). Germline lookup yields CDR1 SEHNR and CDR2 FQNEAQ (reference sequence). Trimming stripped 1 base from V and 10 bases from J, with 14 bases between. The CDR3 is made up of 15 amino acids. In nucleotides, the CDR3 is TGTGCCAGCAGCTTAGTTGAGGGGAGTGGGTCACCCCTCCACTTT. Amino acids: CASSLVEGSGSPLHF.

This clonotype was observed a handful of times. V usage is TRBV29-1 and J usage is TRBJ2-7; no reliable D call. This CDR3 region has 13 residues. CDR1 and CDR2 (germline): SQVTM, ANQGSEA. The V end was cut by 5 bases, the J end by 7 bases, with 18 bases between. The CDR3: CSVKMGLLLEQYF. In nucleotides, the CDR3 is TGCAGCGTTAAGATGGGCCTTCTCTTGGAGCAGTACTTC.

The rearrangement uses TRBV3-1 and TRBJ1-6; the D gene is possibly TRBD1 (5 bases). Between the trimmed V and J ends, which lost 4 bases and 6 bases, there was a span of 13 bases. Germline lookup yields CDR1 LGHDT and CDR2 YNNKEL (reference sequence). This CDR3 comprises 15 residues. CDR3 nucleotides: TGTGCCAGCAGCCCATCAGGACAAAGTAATTCACCCCTCCACTTT. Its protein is CASSPSGQSNSPLHF.

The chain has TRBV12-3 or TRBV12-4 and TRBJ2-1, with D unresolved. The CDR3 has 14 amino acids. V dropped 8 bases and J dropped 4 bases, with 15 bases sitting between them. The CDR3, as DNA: TGTGCCAGCCGTCTTGCCGACGATTACAATGAGCAGTTCTTC. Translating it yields CASRLADDYNEQFF.

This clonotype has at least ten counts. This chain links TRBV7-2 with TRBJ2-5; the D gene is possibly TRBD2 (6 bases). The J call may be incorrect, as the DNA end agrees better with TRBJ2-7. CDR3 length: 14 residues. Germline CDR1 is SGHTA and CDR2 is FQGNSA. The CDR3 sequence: CASSPLAAPYEQYF. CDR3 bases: TGTGCCAGCAGCCCCTTAGCGGCCCCCTACGAGCAGTACTTC.

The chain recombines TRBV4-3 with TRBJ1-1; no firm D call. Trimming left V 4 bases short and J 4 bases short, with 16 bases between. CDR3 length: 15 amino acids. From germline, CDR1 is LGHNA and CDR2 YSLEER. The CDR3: CASSLVSEGITEAFF. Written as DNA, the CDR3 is TGCGCCAGCAGCCTTGTGAGCGAAGGGATCACTGAAGCTTTCTTT.

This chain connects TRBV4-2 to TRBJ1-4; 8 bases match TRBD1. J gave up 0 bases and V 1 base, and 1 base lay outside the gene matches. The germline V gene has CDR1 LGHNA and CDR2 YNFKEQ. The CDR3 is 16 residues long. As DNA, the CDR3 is TGTGCCAGCAGCCAAGCAGGGGGCGCAACTAATGAAAAACTGTTTTTT. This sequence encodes CASSQAGGATNEKLFF.

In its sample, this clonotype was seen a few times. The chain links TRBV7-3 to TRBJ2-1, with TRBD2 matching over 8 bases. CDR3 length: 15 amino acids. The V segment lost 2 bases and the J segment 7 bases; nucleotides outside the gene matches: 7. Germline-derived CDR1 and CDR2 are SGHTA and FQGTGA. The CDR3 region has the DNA TGTGCCAGCAGCTTACGAGTAGCGGGATCAAATGAGCAGTTCTTC. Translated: CASSLRVAGSNEQFF.